These 18 T cell receptor beta chains originate from one sample sequenced in a study of T-cell memory formation after mild COVID-19. TCRdb fed the 5' RACE reads into MiXCR, producing one record per CDR3 protein. In the table there are some 490,000 distinct CDR3 sequences, about 20% of which are singletons. Sequences were obtained from PBMCs or a T cell subset sorted from them (not recorded which). The source of these receptors is an adult woman who had mild COVID-19 (a few samples of this study predate the infection). Cell type and time point are not known.

This clonotype has just a few counts. The chain employs TRBV18 and TRBJ2-7, with 11 bases that match TRBD1. Germline V lookup: CDR1 KGHSH, CDR2 LQKENI. The length of the CDR3 is 15 residues. V dropped 0 bases and J dropped 6; count of bases not matched to a gene: 4. The CDR3, as DNA: TGTGCCAGCTCACCACCGATTGGGACAGGGGGCGAGCAGTACTTC. Protein sequence: CASSPPIGTGGEQYF.

This clonotype has a handful of counts. The chain uses TRBV7-9 and TRBJ1-1; D uncertain. Germline V gene sequence: CDR1 SEHNR, CDR2 FQNEAQ (reference sequence). This CDR3 is built from 12 residues. The ends were cut back, 5 bases at V and 7 bases at J, with 11 bases in the middle. CDR3 region: CASSPGGSEAFF. The CDR3 bases are TGTGCCAGCAGCCCCGGCGGAAGTGAAGCTTTCTTT.

This clonotype was recorded many times. The V and J genes are TRBV7-9 and TRBJ2-3, with 8 positions matching TRBD1. There are 15 residues in the CDR3. Trimming took 4 bases from V and 3 from J; bases not matched to a gene: 6. In germline, CDR1 is SEHNR, CDR2 FQNEAQ (reference sequence). CDR3 DNA: TGTGCCAGCAGCTCCCGACAGGGGTGGACAGATACGCAGTATTTT. It translates to CASSSRQGWTDTQYF.

This chain's CDR3 is CASSPHPGLAGEIGELFF. CDR3 nucleotide sequence: TGTGCCAGCAGCCCTCACCCGGGACTAGCGGGAGAAATCGGGGAGCTGTTTTTT. J is TRBJ2-2 and V is TRBV7-9; 14 bases line up with TRBD2. The CDR3 sequence is 18 residues long. J was trimmed by 7 bases and V by 5 bases; bases with no gene match: 12. Germline V CDR1 and CDR2: SEHNR, FQNEAQ (reference sequence).

The V gene is TRBV10-3, the J gene TRBJ1-6; a possible D gene is TRBD1 (5 bases). The ends were cut back, 6 bases at V and 10 bases at J, with 13 bases in the middle. CDR3 length: 13 amino acids. Germline CDR1 and CDR2: ENHRY and SYGVKD. In DNA, the CDR3 is TGTGCCATCAGCCTCGGGGACGAGTCACCCCTCCACTTT. This encodes CAISLGDESPLHF.

This clonotype was counted a few times. The rearrangement links TRBV20-1 to TRBJ2-7; TRBD2 matches at 8 bases. V gave up 7 bases and J gave up 2 bases; unmatched junction bases: 7. Germline assignment: CDR1 DFQATT and CDR2 SNEGSKA (reference sequence). The CDR3 is 13 amino acids. The CDR3 loop is CSGAAGATYEQYF. The CDR3 nucleotides are TGCAGTGGGGCAGCGGGGGCAACCTACGAGCAGTACTTC.

The rearrangement joins TRBV13 to TRBJ2-7; 8 nucleotides match TRBD1. The CDR3 has 15 residues. Trimming cost V 5 bases and J 6 bases; bases outside gene matches: 12. The germline gives CDR1 PRHDT, CDR2 FYEKMQ (reference sequence). In DNA form, the CDR3 reads TGTGCCAGCAGCACTAGGACAGGGCCCCTCGGCGAGCAGTACTTC. It translates to CASSTRTGPLGEQYF. Supplemented by reference TRBV13 and TRBJ2-7, the full variable domain reads AAGVIQSPRHLIKEKRETATLKCYPIPRHDTVYWYQQGPGQDPQFLISFYEKMQSDKGSIPDRFSAQQFSDYHSELNMSSLELGDSALYFCASSTRTGPLGEQYFGPGTRLTVT.

This clonotype was found a few times. This chain links TRBV5-1 with TRBJ2-7; TRBD1 aligns across 8 bases. The V and J ends lost 0 bases and 4 bases, in that order; junction bases with no gene match: 9. Germline-derived CDR1 and CDR2 are SGHRS and YFSETQ. There are 16 residues in the CDR3. The CDR3 DNA sequence: TGCGCCAGCAGCTTGGCTAATCCAGGGGGCACTTACGAGCAGTACTTC. Translated: CASSLANPGGTYEQYF.

This clonotype was counted between two and nine times. The chain combines TRBV4-1 with TRBJ1-1; D uncertain. Germline CDR1 reads MGHRA; CDR2 reads YSYEKL. V was cut by 0 bases and J by 1 base, with 6 bases left in between. CDR3 length equals 14 residues. In DNA, the CDR3 is TGCGCCAGCAGCCAAGAATATAGGAACACTGAAGCTTTCTTT. This codes for CASSQEYRNTEAFF.

This clonotype was seen a few times. V usage is TRBV24-1 and J usage is TRBJ2-3, with 8 nucleotides matching TRBD1. With V trimmed by 3 bases and J by 2 bases, 3 bases remained unmatched. CDR1 is KGHDR and CDR2 is SFDVKD in the germline V gene. This CDR3 contains 15 residues. CDR3 sequence (DNA): TGTGCCACCAGTGATCGGGACAGGCTCACAGATACGCAGTATTTT. Its translation: CATSDRDRLTDTQYF.

V is TRBV24-1 and J is TRBJ2-3; D gene ambiguous. CDR1 KGHDR and CDR2 SFDVKD come from the germline V gene. Trimming took off 7 bases at V and 2 bases at J, with 9 bases between the two ends. There are 13 residues in the CDR3. The CDR3 is CATRGLSTDTQYF. The CDR3 nucleotides read TGTGCCACCAGGGGCCTTTCCACAGATACGCAGTATTTT.

V gene TRBV11-2 combines with J gene TRBJ2-7; TRBD1 aligns across 7 bases. J was trimmed by 2 bases and V by 3 bases; bases with no gene match: 4. The CDR3 is 14 residues long. Germline values: CDR1 SGHAT, CDR2 FQNNGV. This CDR3 is CASSLATGTYEQYF. The CDR3 DNA reads as TGTGCCAGCAGCTTGGCGACAGGGACCTACGAGCAGTACTTC.

The chain carries TRBV6-5 and TRBJ1-2; 8 bases match TRBD1. The junction had 6 bases not matched to a gene; V was cut back by 6 bases and J by 3 bases. The CDR3 is 14 residues long. The V gene's germline CDR1 is MNHEY and CDR2 SVGAGI. CDR3 loop: CASSLTGGDYGYTF. The DNA of the CDR3 is TGTGCCAGCAGCCTAACAGGGGGTGACTATGGCTACACCTTC.

This clonotype was counted between two and nine times. The V and J genes are TRBV7-8 and TRBJ2-5; D is ambiguous. Trimming shortened V by 5 bases and J by 0 bases, and 13 bases separated the two germline ends. This CDR3 is built from 15 residues. CDR1 is SGHVS and CDR2 is FQNEAQ in the germline V gene. CDR3 loop: CASSIGWTDQETQYF. The CDR3 DNA follows: TGTGCCAGCAGCATCGGATGGACGGACCAAGAGACCCAGTACTTC.

The chain couples TRBV6-2 or TRBV6-3 to TRBJ2-3, with TRBD1 matching over 7 bases. This CDR3 comprises 15 residues. J was trimmed by 0 bases and V by 6 bases; bases with no gene match: 6. The germline gives CDR1 MNHEY, CDR2 SVGEGT. The CDR3 nucleotides read TGTGCCAGCAGCCACAGGGGCTTTAGCACAGATACGCAGTATTTT. It is translated as CASSHRGFSTDTQYF.

This clonotype was counted only a few times. The chain uses TRBV18 and TRBJ2-2; 8 nucleotides match TRBD2. V gave up 8 bases and J gave up 0 bases; unmatched junction bases: 8. The CDR3 consists of 16 residues. Germline-derived CDR1 and CDR2 are KGHSH and LQKENI. DNA of the CDR3: TGTGCCAGCCGGCCTATAGCGGGACCGAACACCGGGGAGCTGTTTTTT. It translates to CASRPIAGPNTGELFF.

The rearrangement uses TRBV25-1 and TRBJ2-5; possibly TRBD1 or TRBD2 for D (6 bases each). CDR1 is MGHDK and CDR2 is SYGVNS in the germline V gene. V was clipped by 1 base and J by 5 bases, with 20 bases between them. There are 17 residues in the CDR3. The CDR3 DNA is TGTGCCAGCAGTGAATTTACAGACACGGGGGCTGAGGAGACCCAGTACTTC. Translated, it gives CASSEFTDTGAEETQYF.

The table lists this clonotype with a few counts. The chain joins TRBV15 to TRBJ2-5, with D unresolved. CDR1 LNHNV and CDR2 YYDKDF come from the germline V gene (reference sequence). V was clipped by 6 bases and J by 5 bases, with 10 bases between them. The CDR3 extends over 12 amino acids. CDR3 sequence: CATSGFTETQYF. Here the CDR3 DNA reads TGTGCCACCAGTGGTTTTACGGAGACCCAGTACTTC.